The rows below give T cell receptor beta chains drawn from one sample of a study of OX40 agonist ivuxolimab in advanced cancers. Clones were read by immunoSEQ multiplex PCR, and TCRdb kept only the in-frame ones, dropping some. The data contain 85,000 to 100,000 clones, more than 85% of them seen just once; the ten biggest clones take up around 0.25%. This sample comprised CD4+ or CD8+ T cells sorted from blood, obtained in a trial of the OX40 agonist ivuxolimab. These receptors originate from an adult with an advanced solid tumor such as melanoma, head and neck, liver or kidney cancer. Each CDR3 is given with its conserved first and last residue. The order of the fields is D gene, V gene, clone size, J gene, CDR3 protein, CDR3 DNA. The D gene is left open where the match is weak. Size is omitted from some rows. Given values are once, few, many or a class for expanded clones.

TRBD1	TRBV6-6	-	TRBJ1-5	CASRQGGAKGQPQHF	TGTGCCAGCAGACAGGGGGGCGCAAAGGGTCAGCCCCAGCATTTT
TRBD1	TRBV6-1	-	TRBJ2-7	CASSTPGTGAHEQYF	TGTGCCAGCAGTACCCCCGGGACAGGGGCCCACGAGCAGTACTTC
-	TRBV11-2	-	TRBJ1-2	CASSFYDKYYGYTF	TGTGCCAGCAGCTTCTATGACAAGTACTATGGCTACACCTTC
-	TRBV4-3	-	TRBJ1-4	CASSQQVQGWDEKLFF	TGCGCCAGCAGCCAACAAGTCCAGGGATGGGATGAAAAACTGTTTTTT
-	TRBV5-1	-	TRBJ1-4	CASSPATNEKLFF	TGCGCCAGCAGCCCAGCAACTAATGAAAAACTGTTTTTT
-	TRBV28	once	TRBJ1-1	CASSLQGGTEAFF	TGTGCCAGCAGTTTACAGGGTGGCACTGAAGCTTTCTTT
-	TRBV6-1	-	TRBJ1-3	CASSPSFGNTIYF	TGTGCCAGCAGTCCTTCCTTTGGAAACACCATATATTTT
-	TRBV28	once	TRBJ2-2	CASSSLQRTEPRASGELFF	TGTGCCAGCAGTTCACTCCAACGAACCGAACCAAGGGCATCCGGGGAGCTGTTTTTT
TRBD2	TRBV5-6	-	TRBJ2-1	CASTLDLAGGYNEQFF	TGTGCCAGCACCTTAGATTTAGCGGGAGGGTACAATGAGCAGTTCTTC
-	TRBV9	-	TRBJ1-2	CASSPQHATGIGYTF	TGTGCCAGCAGCCCACAACACGCTACAGGGATTGGCTACACCTTC
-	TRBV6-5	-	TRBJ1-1	CASSLDTLNTEAFF	TGTGCCAGCAGCCTAGACACCTTGAACACTGAAGCTTTCTTT
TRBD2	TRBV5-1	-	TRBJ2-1	CASTLTSGRYNEQFF	TGCGCCAGCACCCTTACTAGCGGGAGGTACAATGAGCAGTTCTTC
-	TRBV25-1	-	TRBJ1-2	CASSESGPGTLGYTF	TGTGCCAGCAGTGAAAGTGGCCCAGGGACGTTGGGCTACACCTTC
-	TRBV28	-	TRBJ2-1	CASSLGPDVSYNEQFF	TGTGCCAGCAGTCTCGGGCCAGACGTCTCCTACAATGAGCAGTTCTTC
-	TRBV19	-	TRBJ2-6	CASTPRRTTWANVLTF	TGTGCCAGTACTCCCCGACGGACTACGTGGGCCAACGTCCTGACTTTC
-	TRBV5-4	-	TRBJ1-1	CASSRTTDSPLGVWF	TGTGCCAGCAGCCGGACAACAGACAGCCCGTTGGGGGTTTGGTTT
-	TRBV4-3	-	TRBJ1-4	CASSQAFRSGTNEKLFF	TGCGCCAGCAGCCAAGCCTTTCGAAGTGGCACTAATGAAAAACTGTTTTTT
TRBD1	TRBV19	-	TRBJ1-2	CASSRDRGLSGYTF	TGTGCCAGTAGTCGGGACAGGGGGTTATCTGGCTACACCTTC